This T cell receptor beta chain was sequenced during a study of blood T cell repertoires in COVID-19. Study overall: COVID-19 samples from acute and convalescent phases originated in the United States, Italy and Spain. T cells, B-cell-depleted T cells, or PBMCs provided the cDNA or gDNA that served as material.

All enrollees were roughly 18 to 100 years old and from about 24 US areas. Researchers sorted participants into cohorts using their self-reported clinical history. Assay: immunoSEQ multiplex PCR; the TCRdb copy retains only in-frame clones and omits some. The sample shows 120,000 to 150,000 clones, about 83% of them seen only once. CDR1 is SGHVS, CDR2 FQNEAQ, per germline. The CDR3 is 15 amino acids. V gave up 3 bases and J gave up 8 bases; unmatched junction bases: 10. The TCR sequence derives from a woman aged 45-65 years with acute COVID-19. This chain links TRBV7-8 with TRBJ2-3, with 8 bases fitting TRBD2. Sequencing was carried out using PBMCs or T cells enriched from blood (not recorded which). The CDR3, as DNA: TGTGCCAGCAGCTTTTCGGGAGGGGCGGGTGGTACGCAGTATTTT. This codes for CASSFSGGAGGTQYF.